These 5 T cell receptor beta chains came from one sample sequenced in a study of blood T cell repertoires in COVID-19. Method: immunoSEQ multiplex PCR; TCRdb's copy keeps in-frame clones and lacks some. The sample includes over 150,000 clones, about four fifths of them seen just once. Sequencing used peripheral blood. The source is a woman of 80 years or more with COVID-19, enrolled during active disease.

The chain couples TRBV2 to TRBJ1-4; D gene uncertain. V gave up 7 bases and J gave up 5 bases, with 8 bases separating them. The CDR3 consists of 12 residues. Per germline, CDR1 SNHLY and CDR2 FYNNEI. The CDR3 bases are TGTGCCAGCAAACAGCTAAATGAAAAACTGTTTTTT. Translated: CASKQLNEKLFF.

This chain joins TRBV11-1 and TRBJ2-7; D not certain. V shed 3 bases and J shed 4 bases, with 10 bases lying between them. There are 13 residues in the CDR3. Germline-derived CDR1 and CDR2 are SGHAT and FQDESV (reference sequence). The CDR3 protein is CASSFSGSYEQYF. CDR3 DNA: TGTGCCAGCAGCTTTTCTGGCTCTTACGAGCAGTACTTC.

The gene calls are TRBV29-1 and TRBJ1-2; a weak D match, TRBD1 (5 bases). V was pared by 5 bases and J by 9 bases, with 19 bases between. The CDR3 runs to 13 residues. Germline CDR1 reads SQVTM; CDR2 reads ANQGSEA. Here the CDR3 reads CSVHRGGEGSYTF. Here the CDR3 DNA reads TGCAGCGTTCACCGGGGAGGGGAAGGTAGCTACACCTTC.

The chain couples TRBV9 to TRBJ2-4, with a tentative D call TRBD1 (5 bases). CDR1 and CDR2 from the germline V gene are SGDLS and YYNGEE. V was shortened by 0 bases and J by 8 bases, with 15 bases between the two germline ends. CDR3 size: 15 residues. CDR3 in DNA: TGTGCCAGCAGCGTAGGTAGGGGCTCAGTGGACATTCAGTACTTC. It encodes CASSVGRGSVDIQYF.

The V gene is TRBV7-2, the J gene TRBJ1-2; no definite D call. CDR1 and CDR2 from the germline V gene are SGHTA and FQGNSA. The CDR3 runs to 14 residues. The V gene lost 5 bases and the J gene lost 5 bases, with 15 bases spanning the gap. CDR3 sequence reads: CASSLLRGVYGYTF. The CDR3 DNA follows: TGTGCCAGCAGCCTCCTACGAGGAGTTTATGGCTACACCTTC.